The clone carrying this T cell receptor (beta chain) has more than one count but fewer than ten. Its antigen is not identified. The sample belongs to a study of identical twins. One entry per CDR3 protein, called by TCRdb with MiXCR from the 5' RACE reads. This table has 500,000 to 550,000 distinct CDR3 sequences, 20% to 25% appearing once. The CDR3 runs to 10 residues. Germline values: CDR1 DFQATT, CDR2 SNEGSKA (reference sequence). The V end was cut by 5 bases, the J end by 12 bases, with 11 bases between. Study conclusions and caveats: Because invariant MAIT and iNKT cells could be present, zero-insertion analyses could be partly confounded. Models came in too low on out-of-frame TCR alpha sharing in monozygotic twins.

These data were also filed under a second study, of yellow fever vaccine responses in identical twins.

Specimen: CD4+ T cells sorted from blood. This TCR was sampled from a young woman in good health. The V gene is TRBV20-1, the J gene TRBJ2-1; possible D gene TRBD1, 6 bases. DNA of the CDR3: TGCAGTGCTGGGACATCGGGGCAGTTCTTC. Translated: CSAGTSGQFF.